These 9 T cell receptor beta chains came from one sample sequenced in a study of blood T cell repertoires in COVID-19. Sequencing was performed with immunoSEQ multiplex PCR; in TCRdb, only in-frame clones are kept and a portion is missing. This sample has 300,000 to 450,000 clones; around 87% occur once, and the top ten carry 10%. Specimen: peripheral blood. Receptors were obtained from a woman aged 25 to 39 with COVID-19, enrolled during active disease.

V is TRBV28 and J is TRBJ2-7; D may be TRBD1 (5 bases). Looked up from germline, CDR1 is MDHEN and CDR2 is SYDVKM. Trimming took 8 bases from V and 2 from J, leaving 10 bases between them. CDR3 length equals 12 residues. The CDR3 DNA follows: TGTGCCAGCGATTCAGGGACCTACGAGCAGTACTTC. Translated: CASDSGTYEQYF.

This clone appeared once. The chain uses TRBV3-1 (or the pseudogene TRBV3-2) and TRBJ2-1, with 11 bases that match TRBD2. J was trimmed by 8 bases and V by 4 bases; bases with no gene match: 7. CDR1 is LGHDT, CDR2 YNNKEL, per germline (reference sequence). CDR3 length: 15 residues. CDR3 in DNA: TGTGCCAGCAGCCCCGGGCTAGCGGGGGGCTATGAGCAGTTCTTC. This translates into CASSPGLAGGYEQFF.

The chain has TRBV2 and TRBJ2-1, with D uncertain. The CDR3 sequence is 15 residues long. Looked up from germline, CDR1 is SNHLY and CDR2 is FYNNEI. Trimming took off 4 bases at V and 0 bases at J, with 10 bases between the two ends. The CDR3 region is CASSGQLSSYNEQFF. The CDR3 bases are TGTGCCAGCAGTGGTCAACTAAGCTCCTACAATGAGCAGTTCTTC.

This rearrangement joins TRBV30 to TRBJ1-2, with 10 nucleotides matching TRBD1. The junction had 4 bases not matched to a gene; V was cut back by 0 bases and J by 0 bases. CDR1 and CDR2 (germline): GTSNPN, SVGIG (reference sequence). The CDR3 is 16 residues long. The CDR3 protein is CAWSVPGTGANYGYTF. In DNA, the CDR3 is TGTGCCTGGAGTGTACCCGGGACAGGGGCTAACTATGGCTACACCTTC.

This chain joins TRBV5-1 and TRBJ1-1; 7 positions match TRBD1. J lost 4 bases, V lost 0 bases, and 6 bases had no gene match. This CDR3 comprises 15 residues. Germline CDR1 reads SGHRS; CDR2 reads YFSETQ. The CDR3, as DNA: TGCGCCAGCAGCTTGGAGGGGGCGCGGAGCACTGAAGCTTTCTTT. This encodes CASSLEGARSTEAFF. Based on the CDR3 plus reference TRBV5-1 and TRBJ1-1, the full variable domain is KAGVTQTPRYLIKTRGQQVTLSCSPISGHRSVSWYQQTPGQGLQFLFEYFSETQRNKGNFPGRFSGRQFSNSRSEMNVSTLELGDSALYLCASSLEGARSTEAFFGQGTRLTVV.

V and J are TRBV7-9 and TRBJ1-4; TRBD1 matches 9 bases. The germline gives CDR1 SEHNR, CDR2 FQNEAQ (reference sequence). This CDR3 has 16 residues. Trimming cost V 0 bases and J 5 bases; bases outside gene matches: 4. CDR3: CASSLAGTGLNEKLFF. DNA of the CDR3: TGTGCCAGCAGCTTAGCCGGGACAGGGCTGAATGAAAAACTGTTTTTT.

This chain uses TRBV9 with TRBJ2-3; 7 nucleotides match TRBD1. Germline V gives CDR1 SGDLS, CDR2 YYNGEE. The CDR3 is 17 amino acids. J lost 0 bases, V lost 4 bases, and 11 bases had no gene match. The CDR3 region is CASSTTPGTASTDTQYF. CDR3 nucleotides: TGTGCCAGCAGCACTACTCCCGGGACAGCTAGCACAGATACGCAGTATTTT. Full variable domain (outside the CDR3, taken from reference TRBV9 and TRBJ2-3): DSGVTQTPKHLITATGQRVTLRCSPRSGDLSVYWYQQSLDQGLQFLIQYYNGEERAKGNILERFSAQQFPDLHSELNLSSLELGDSALYFCASSTTPGTASTDTQYFGPGTRLTVL.

The V call is TRBV10-3, the J call TRBJ2-1; 9 bases align to TRBD1. CDR3 length equals 15 residues. The V gene end was trimmed by 1 base and the J gene end by 8 bases; junction bases not matched to a gene: 6. Germline-derived CDR1 and CDR2 are ENHRY and SYGVKD. The CDR3 bases are TGTGCCATCAGTGAGTTGGGACAGGGTAAGGATGAGCAGTTCTTC. Translating it yields CAISELGQGKDEQFF.

V and J are TRBV6-6 and TRBJ1-5; 7 bases fit TRBD1. Germline CDR1 is MNHNY and CDR2 is SVGAGI (reference sequence). After removal of 0 bases from V and 2 bases from J, the junction contained 4 bases not matched to a gene. CDR3 length equals 16 residues. The CDR3 coding sequence is TGTGCCAGCAGTTACTCCGGCAGGGGGGGCAATCAGCCCCAGCATTTT. Translated: CASSYSGRGGNQPQHF.